The rows below give T cell receptor beta chains drawn from one sample of a study of cytomegalovirus exposure and HLA in healthy donors. Produced via immunoSEQ multiplex PCR; TCRdb's table is partial and in-frame only. This table has 170,000 or so clones, 80% appearing once. Specimen: PBMCs. These receptors all come from a man under 40 in good health and CMV-seropositive. Both conserved end residues are part of each CDR3. Each record gives: V gene, D gene, J gene, clone size, CDR3 protein, CDR3 DNA. A D gene is named only where the DNA matches it firmly. Clone size, where shown, is once, few, many, or a class for clones that have expanded.

TRBV7-9	TRBD2	TRBJ2-2	.	CASSPGGPDGELFF	TGTGCCAGCAGTCCGGGGGGGCCGGACGGGGAGCTGTTTTTT
TRBV29-1	.	TRBJ1-1	.	CSVAGTMVTEAFF	TGCAGCGTAGCAGGAACCATGGTTACTGAAGCTTTCTTT
TRBV6-1	TRBD1	TRBJ2-7	.	CASSAPRAGDRVDEQYF	TGTGCCAGCAGTGCCCCGAGGGCCGGGGACAGGGTCGACGAGCAGTACTTC
TRBV6-6	TRBD2	TRBJ2-7	.	CASSYSGRAGGNEQYF	TGTGCCAGCAGTTACTCGGGCAGGGCGGGGGGGAACGAGCAGTACTTC
TRBV7-8	.	TRBJ1-5	.	CASSLVGGNQPQHF	TGTGCCAGCAGCTTAGTGGGCGGGAATCAGCCCCAGCATTTT
TRBV28	TRBD1	TRBJ2-7	.	CASSYRGRRGEQYF	TGTGCCAGCAGCTACAGGGGGCGTCGAGGAGAGCAGTACTTC
TRBV10-1	.	TRBJ2-1	.	CASSEVETNPRHNEQFF	TGCGCCAGCAGTGAGGTTGAGACTAACCCCCGACACAATGAGCAGTTCTTC
TRBV7-8	TRBD1	TRBJ1-6	few	CASSRDRAPFYNSPLHF	TGTGCCAGCAGCCGGGACAGGGCCCCTTTCTATAATTCACCCCTCCACTTT
TRBV28	TRBD2	TRBJ2-5	once	CASSPPGGIETQYF	TGTGCCAGCAGCCCCCCCGGGGGGATAGAGACCCAGTACTTC
TRBV29-1	TRBD2	TRBJ2-1	few	CSVEYGPGTSGTNEQFF	TGCAGCGTCGAGTACGGTCCCGGGACTAGCGGGACCAATGAGCAGTTCTTC
TRBV9	TRBD1	TRBJ1-1	once	CASSSRTGRGTEAFF	TGTGCCAGCAGCTCCCGGACAGGGAGGGGTACTGAAGCTTTCTTT
TRBV19	.	TRBJ1-1	.	CASSPRGARMNTEAFF	TGTGCCAGTAGTCCCCGGGGGGCGAGGATGAACACTGAAGCTTTCTTT
TRBV7-3	TRBD2	TRBJ2-3	.	CASSSVAGGTDTQYF	TGTGCCAGCAGCTCTGTAGCGGGAGGCACAGATACGCAGTATTTT
TRBV14	.	TRBJ2-5	.	CASRSNRVGETQYF	TGTGCCAGCAGGTCTAACAGGGTTGGGGAGACCCAGTACTTC
TRBV7-9	.	TRBJ2-1	few	CASSLGVGTGYNEQFF	TGTGCCAGCAGCTTGGGTGTTGGCACGGGCTACAATGAGCAGTTCTTC
TRBV7-2	TRBD2	TRBJ2-1	.	CASSLAWTSGEDNEQFF	TGTGCCAGCAGCTTAGCTTGGACTAGCGGGGAGGACAATGAGCAGTTCTTC